What follows are 21 T cell receptor beta chains derived from one specimen sequenced in a study of identical twins. One entry per CDR3 protein, called by TCRdb with MiXCR from the 5' RACE reads. The sample shows about 920,000 distinct CDR3 sequences, roughly 12% of them seen only once. These data also featured in a second study, about yellow fever vaccine responses in identical twins.

The specimen sequenced was PBMCs. The receptor source for this set is a woman aged 18-35 years in good health.

This clonotype has more than one count but fewer than ten. The V call is TRBV6-1, the J call TRBJ2-7; the match to TRBD1 covers 7 bases. The J segment lost 0 bases and the V segment lost 5 bases, leaving 7 bases of the junction unmatched. The CDR3 consists of 15 residues. Germline CDR1 MNHNS, CDR2 SASEGT. The CDR3: CASSRTGPSSYEQYV. The CDR3 nucleotides read TGTGCCAGCAGTCGGACAGGTCCAAGCTCCTACGAGCAGTACGTC.

At least ten counts were recorded for this clonotype. The chain combines TRBV6-1 with TRBJ2-1, with 11 bases that match TRBD2. This CDR3 spans 14 amino acids. Germline trimming cut 10 bases from V and 3 bases from J; bases unmatched to any gene: 5. The germline CDR1 and CDR2 sequences are MNHNS and SASEGT. The CDR3 sequence: CATRSGRGYNEQFF. As DNA, the CDR3 is TGTGCCACCCGTAGCGGGAGGGGCTACAATGAGCAGTTCTTC.

This clonotype came up a few times. The chain couples TRBV5-5 to TRBJ1-6; D ambiguous. The ends were cut back, 4 bases at V and 5 bases at J, with 22 bases in the middle. CDR1 and CDR2 (germline): SGHKS, YYEKEE (reference sequence). The CDR3 totals 18 residues. CDR3 region: CASSPKNKAGDDNSPLHF. The CDR3 coding sequence is TGTGCCAGCAGCCCCAAAAACAAAGCGGGTGACGATAATTCACCCCTCCACTTT. Using reference TRBV5-5 and TRBJ1-6 for the parts outside the CDR3, the full variable domain is DAGVTQSPTHLIKTRGQQVTLRCSPISGHKSVSWYQQVLGQGPQFIFQYYEKEERGRGNFPDRFSARQFPNYSSELNVNALLLGDSALYLCASSPKNKAGDDNSPLHFGNGTRLTVT.

In its sample, this clonotype was seen many times. J is TRBJ2-2 and V is TRBV2; TRBD1 matches at 7 bases. Germline values: CDR1 SNHLY, CDR2 FYNNEI. CDR3 length: 18 amino acids. Trimming cost V 6 bases and J 0 bases; bases outside gene matches: 13. The CDR3 nucleotides read TGTGCCAGCAGATCCCGACAACTGGGACAGCCGAACACCGGGGAGCTGTTTTTT. This codes for CASRSRQLGQPNTGELFF. The whole variable domain, remainder taken from reference TRBV2 and TRBJ2-2, is EPEVTQTPSHQVTQMGQEVILRCVPISNHLYFYWYRQILGQKVEFLVSFYNNEISEKSEIFDDQFSVERPDGSNFTLKIRSTKLEDSAMYFCASRSRQLGQPNTGELFFGEGSRLTVL.

This clonotype was seen more than once but under ten times. The chain couples TRBV20-1 to TRBJ2-3, with 9 nucleotides matching TRBD2. This CDR3 is built from 18 residues. V dropped 1 base and J dropped 0; count of bases not matched to a gene: 11. The germline V gene encodes CDR1 DFQATT and CDR2 SNEGSKA (reference sequence). CDR3 sequence: CSARGPPPSGASTDTQYF. For the CDR3, the DNA is TGCAGTGCTAGAGGTCCCCCGCCTAGCGGGGCTAGCACAGATACGCAGTATTTT.

The table lists this clonotype with a few counts. The J gene is TRBJ2-1, the V gene TRBV5-1; TRBD1 might be the D (6 bases). In germline, CDR1 is SGHRS, CDR2 YFSETQ. V dropped 0 bases and J dropped 3 bases, with 16 bases sitting between them. The CDR3 is 17 residues long. CDR3 sequence (DNA): TGCGCCAGCAGCTTGGAGGGGCCTGGGGGCCACTACAATGAGCAGTTCTTC. It yields the protein CASSLEGPGGHYNEQFF.

This clonotype was seen ten or more times. V usage is TRBV7-2 and J usage is TRBJ1-1; D remains ambiguous. This CDR3 contains 13 residues. CDR1 is SGHTA and CDR2 is FQGNSA in the germline V gene. V was shortened by 0 bases and J by 8 bases, with 10 bases between the two germline ends. The CDR3: CASSLAVGKEAFF. DNA for the CDR3: TGTGCCAGCAGCTTAGCGGTCGGGAAGGAAGCTTTCTTT.

The V and J genes are TRBV6-1 and TRBJ1-1, with D tentatively TRBD1 (6 bases). Germline V gives CDR1 MNHNS, CDR2 SASEGT. The germline V and J ends were trimmed by 4 bases and 4 bases, with 19 bases remaining between them. The CDR3 covers 16 residues. The CDR3 region has the DNA TGTGCCAGCAGTGTGGGGCTGGGCAGGGGAATCACTGAAGCTTTCTTT. Its protein is CASSVGLGRGITEAFF.

Ten or more counts support this clonotype. The chain combines TRBV12-3 or TRBV12-4 with TRBJ1-6; no clear D. This CDR3 has 15 residues. Trimming cost V 2 bases and J 7 bases, with 12 bases left between them. The CDR3 loop reads CASSLHPTGNSPLHF. CDR3 in DNA: TGTGCCAGCAGTTTACACCCTACGGGGAATTCACCCCTCCACTTT.

This chain uses TRBV2 with TRBJ2-2, with TRBD2 matching over 8 bases. Per the germline V gene, CDR1 is SNHLY and CDR2 is FYNNEI. Trimming removed 6 bases from V and 0 bases from J; junction bases left unmatched: 6. CDR3 length: 16 residues. As DNA, the CDR3 is TGTGCCAGCAGCCTAGCGGGCTTAACGAACACCGGGGAGCTGTTTTTT. Translated, it gives CASSLAGLTNTGELFF.

V gene TRBV20-1 combines with J gene TRBJ2-1; D is possibly TRBD1 (5 bases). Deletions cut 6 bases from V and 1 base from J, with 13 bases between. This CDR3 region has 14 residues. The germline CDR1 and CDR2 sequences are DFQATT and SNEGSKA (reference sequence). The CDR3 bases are TGCAGTGCCGACAGTGAACCATCCTACAATGAGCAGTTCTTC. Its translation: CSADSEPSYNEQFF.

This rearrangement joins TRBV3-1 to TRBJ2-1, with 9 bases identical to TRBD1. With V trimmed by 0 bases and J by 0 bases, 15 bases remained unmatched. Germline CDR1 and CDR2: LGHDT and YNNKEL (reference sequence). CDR3 length equals 21 residues. The CDR3 DNA follows: TGTGCCAGCAGCCAAGAATGGGGACGGGACAGGGTAGGGAGCTCCTACAATGAGCAGTTCTTC. Residues: CASSQEWGRDRVGSSYNEQFF.

DNA of the CDR3: TGTGCCAGCAGTTTATCGGCTGGACAAGCGAAAGAGACCCAGTACTTC. As protein: CASSLSAGQAKETQYF. The chain links TRBV27 to TRBJ2-5; D may be TRBD1 (5 bases). V lost 0 bases and J lost 3, with 14 bases in between. In germline, CDR1 is MNHEY, CDR2 SMNVEV (reference sequence). This CDR3 region has 16 residues.

This clonotype showed up many times. This chain uses TRBV5-1 with TRBJ2-4; perhaps TRBD1 as D (6 bases). The CDR3 is made up of 11 amino acids. Trimming shortened V by 3 bases and J by 8 bases, and 6 bases separated the two germline ends. Per the germline V gene, CDR1 is SGHRS and CDR2 is YFSETQ. The CDR3 here is CASSSGDIQYF. The CDR3 DNA reads TGCGCCAGCAGCTCAGGGGACATTCAGTACTTC.

The gene calls are TRBV12-3 or TRBV12-4 and TRBJ1-3; no clear D gene. CDR3 length: 16 residues. Between the trimmed V and J ends, which lost 7 bases and 0 bases, there was a span of 16 bases. The CDR3 reads CASTPGSGHSGNTIYF. In DNA, the CDR3 is TGTGCCAGCACCCCGGGGTCAGGTCACTCTGGAAACACCATATATTTT.

There are many counts of this clonotype. The chain is built from TRBV2 and TRBJ1-2; TRBD1 matches 7 bases. The CDR3 runs to 14 residues. The junction had 8 bases not matched to a gene; V was cut back by 8 bases and J by 2 bases. Germline V gene sequence: CDR1 SNHLY, CDR2 FYNNEI. The CDR3 nucleotides are TGTGCCAGCCAACTAGACAGGGACAACTATGGCTACACCTTC. Its protein is CASQLDRDNYGYTF.

This clonotype was counted only a few times. The chain joins TRBV10-3 to TRBJ2-7; D ambiguous. CDR3 length equals 12 residues. The V gene lost 8 bases and the J gene lost 3 bases, with 11 bases spanning the gap. Germline-derived CDR1 and CDR2 are ENHRY and SYGVKD. This CDR3 reads CAIGGSYYEQYF. As DNA, the CDR3 is TGTGCCATCGGTGGCAGCTACTACGAGCAGTACTTC.

The chain uses TRBV9 and TRBJ1-6; D remains unclear. Germline assignment: CDR1 SGDLS and CDR2 YYNGEE. Trimming took 3 bases from V and 5 from J, leaving 15 bases between them. The CDR3 spans 16 residues. CDR3 nucleotides: TGTGCCAGCAGCGAAAGACCAGACCCAAATAATTCACCCCTCCACTTT. Its translation: CASSERPDPNNSPLHF.

This clonotype was observed a handful of times. The chain couples TRBV25-1 to TRBJ2-1; D gene uncertain. Germline V gives CDR1 MGHDK, CDR2 SYGVNS. The CDR3 loop spans 14 amino acids. V dropped 3 bases and J dropped 5 bases, with 11 bases sitting between them. In DNA form, the CDR3 reads TGTGCCAGCAGTGACCCCCGCGGACACAATGAGCAGTTCTTC. Translation: CASSDPRGHNEQFF.

This clonotype came up a few times. The chain has TRBV29-1 and TRBJ2-1, with D possibly matching TRBD2 (5 bases). Per germline, CDR1 SQVTM and CDR2 ANQGSEA. This CDR3 comprises 13 residues. Trimming removed 4 bases at V and 5 bases at J, with 12 bases between. CDR3: CSVGASPNNEQFF. The CDR3 DNA follows: TGCAGCGTTGGGGCTAGCCCAAACAATGAGCAGTTCTTC.

The chain employs TRBV7-9 and TRBJ2-3; weak D call: TRBD2 (5 bases). There are 13 residues in the CDR3. Germline V gene sequence: CDR1 SEHNR, CDR2 FQNEAQ (reference sequence). The V and J ends lost 4 bases and 9 bases respectively, with 14 bases between them. The CDR3 here is CASSSAPGTTQYF. For the CDR3, the DNA is TGTGCCAGCAGCTCGGCTCCGGGAACCACGCAGTATTTT.